The entry that follows covers one T cell receptor (beta chain) sequence. The data derive from a study of Ad26.COV2.S vaccination and SARS-CoV-2 variants. The CDR3 consists of 13 residues. Measured with immunoSEQ multiplex PCR; TCRdb has only the in-frame clones, and not every one. Among 350,000 to 500,000 clones, roughly 88% were seen once, and the ten largest hold approximately 4.3%. Treatment meaning: roughly 20 received Ad26.COV2.S at low or high dose, single or two shots; roughly five received placebo; per-sample allocation not given. Day 63 following the first vaccine or placebo injection was when the samples were taken.

This specimen consisted of peripheral blood, obtained in a trial of Ad26.COV2.S vaccine versus placebo. The origin of this receptor is a person aged 18-65 years who received the Ad26.COV2.S COVID-19 vaccine or a placebo. The V and J genes are TRBV21-1 and TRBJ2-2. TRBV21-1 counts as a pseudogene. CDR3 residues: CASSIGSSGELFF. CDR3 bases: TGTGCCAGCAGCATTGGGTCGTCGGGGGAGCTGTTTTTT.